Listed below are T cell receptor beta chains from one sample, sequenced in a study of OX40 agonist ivuxolimab in advanced cancers. Generated by immunoSEQ multiplex PCR, the TCRdb table keeps only in-frame clones and is missing some. The repertoire holds tens of thousands of clones, with about 85% as singletons. This specimen consisted of CD4+ or CD8+ T cells sorted from blood, obtained in a trial of the OX40 agonist ivuxolimab. These receptors came from an adult with an advanced solid tumor such as melanoma, head and neck, liver or kidney cancer. Each CDR3 is given with its conserved first and last residue. D genes are given only for firm matches. Expanded clones get a size class; other rows say once, few or many, or leave the size out.

j_call,v_call,d_call,cdr3_length,clone_size,cdr3_nt,cdr3_aa
TRBJ2-2,TRBV7-4,TRBD1,17,NA,TGTGCCAGCAGCTTGGTAGGGCAGGGGGCTAGGGCCGGGGAGCTGTTTTTT,CASSLVGQGARAGELFF
TRBJ2-2,TRBV28,NA,12,NA,TGTGCCAGCAGTTTACGAACCGGGGAGCTGTTTTTT,CASSLRTGELFF
TRBJ2-3,TRBV7-2,NA,14,NA,TGTGCCAGCAGCTTACGGGGTTCGGAAGATACGCAGTATTTT,CASSLRGSEDTQYF
TRBJ1-2,TRBV15,NA,18,NA,TGTGCCACCAGCAGTCCAGGTCGCCGAGAACCCGGGGGCTATGGCTACACCTTC,CATSSPGRREPGGYGYTF
TRBJ2-3,TRBV28,TRBD1,16,NA,TGTGCCAGCAGTCCCCCGGACAGGGCAAGCACAGATACGCAGTATTTT,CASSPPDRASTDTQYF
TRBJ1-2,TRBV10-3,NA,14,NA,TGTGCCATCCGGTGGTTGGGGCAGGAGTATGGCTACACCTTC,CAIRWLGQEYGYTF
TRBJ2-1,TRBV9,NA,15,NA,TGTGCCAGCAGCGTAGAGGGCAGGGGGGACAATGAGCAGTTCTTC,CASSVEGRGDNEQFF
TRBJ2-7,TRBV28,NA,15,NA,TGTGCCAGCAGAGTTGGGGGCCACGATGGGAACGAGCAGTACTTC,CASRVGGHDGNEQYF
TRBJ2-5,TRBV5-1,NA,15,NA,TGCGCCAGCAGCCCCACATACACTAAGGAAGAGACCCAGTACTTC,CASSPTYTKEETQYF
TRBJ1-1,TRBV19,NA,15,few,TGTGCCAGCGGGCGGGGGAAAGGTAGCGACACTGAAGCTTTCTTT,CASGRGKGSDTEAFF
TRBJ1-1,TRBV6-6,TRBD1,15,NA,TGTGCCAGCAGTTGCCAGGGGGCAGGGAACACTGAAGCTTTCTTT,CASSCQGAGNTEAFF
TRBJ1-1,TRBV28,NA,13,few,TGTGCCAGCACCGAAGCACTCCGAGGACTTTCTTTCTTT,CASTEALRGLSFF
TRBJ2-7,TRBV18,TRBD1,14,NA,TGTGCCAGCTCACCAAGGACAGGGGCTTGGGAGCAGTACTTC,CASSPRTGAWEQYF
TRBJ2-1,TRBV10-3,NA,13,NA,TGTGCCATCGGGACCACCACGACCGATGAGCAGTTCTTC,CAIGTTTTDEQFF
TRBJ2-7,TRBV28,TRBD1,13,NA,TGTGCCAGCAGTTCGGGACAGGGGTACGAGCAGTACTTC,CASSSGQGYEQYF
TRBJ1-4,TRBV19,TRBD1,16,NA,TGTGCCAGTAGTATTCGCTCCGGGACAGAGAATGAAAAACTGTTTTTT,CASSIRSGTENEKLFF
TRBJ2-6,TRBV6-6,NA,15,NA,TGTGCCAGCAGCTATGCAGGGGCTGGGGCCAACGTCCTGACTTTC,CASSYAGAGANVLTF
TRBJ2-2,TRBV14,TRBD1,13,NA,TGTGCCAGCAGCTCGGGACAGTCCGGGGAGCTGTTTTTT,CASSSGQSGELFF
TRBJ2-5,TRBV2,NA,12,NA,TGTGCCAGCAGTCAACTCCAAGAGACCCAGTACTTC,CASSQLQETQYF
TRBJ1-1,TRBV10-3,NA,13,NA,TGTGCCATCAGTGATTACGGGGGGTTAGGGGCTTTCTTT,CAISDYGGLGAFF
TRBJ1-2,TRBV5-4,TRBD1,17,NA,TGTGCCAGCAGCTTGGAGGGAGGGACAGGGGCCGTCTATGGCTACACCTTC,CASSLEGGTGAVYGYTF
TRBJ1-1,TRBV6-6,TRBD1,15,NA,TGTGCCAGCAGAGGGACAGGGGGTTTAAACACTGAAGCTTTCTTT,CASRGTGGLNTEAFF
TRBJ1-2,TRBV19,NA,13,NA,TGTGCCAGTAGTATAACAGGGAACTATGGCTACACCTTC,CASSITGNYGYTF
TRBJ1-2,TRBV11-2,NA,13,once,TGTGCCAGCAGCCCTAAGCGGCCCTATGGCTACACCTTC,CASSPKRPYGYTF
TRBJ2-3,TRBV9,NA,15,NA,TGTGCCAGCAGCGTCGTGGGTGAAGTCACAGATACGCAGTATTTT,CASSVVGEVTDTQYF
TRBJ1-1,TRBV10-3,NA,15,NA,TGTGCCATCCGTTCTGACGGCGCTATGAACACTGAAGCTTTCTTT,CAIRSDGAMNTEAFF
TRBJ2-7,TRBV7-8,TRBD1,15,NA,TGTGCCAGCAGCTTAGGGTTGGACAGGGCCTACGAGCAGTACTTC,CASSLGLDRAYEQYF
TRBJ2-7,TRBV21-1,NA,11,NA,TGTGCCAGCAGCAACGCCTACGAGCAGTACTTC,CASSNAYEQYF
TRBJ2-3,TRBV7-3,NA,15,NA,TGTGCCAGCAGCTTAACAGGCGATTCCACAGATACGCAGTATTTT,CASSLTGDSTDTQYF
TRBJ2-5,TRBV11-2,NA,13,NA,TGTGCCAGCAGCATACAGGGACAAGAGACCCAGTACTTC,CASSIQGQETQYF
TRBJ1-3,TRBV7-9,TRBD1,16,NA,TGTGCCAGCAGCTCCGCGACAGGGAGCTCTGGAAACACCATATATTTT,CASSSATGSSGNTIYF
TRBJ1-1,TRBV4-3,NA,15,NA,TGCGCCAGCAGCCAAGGGGGGGGGCTTTACACTGAAGCTTTCTTT,CASSQGGGLYTEAFF
TRBJ1-6,TRBV6-1,NA,16,NA,TGTGCCAGCAGTGAAGCACCGGGTCCCTATAATTCACCCCTCCACTTT,CASSEAPGPYNSPLHF
TRBJ2-5,TRBV6-6,TRBD1,15,NA,TGTGCCAGCAGTGACAGGGGACAGGGTCAAGAGACCCAGTACTTC,CASSDRGQGQETQYF
TRBJ2-2,TRBV4-3,NA,14,NA,TGCGCCAGCAGCCGAGACCCTGGGATCGGGGAGCTGTTTTTT,CASSRDPGIGELFF
TRBJ2-2,TRBV2,NA,14,few,TGTGCCAGCAGTGAAGGCAGATACACCGGGGAGCTGTTTTTT,CASSEGRYTGELFF
TRBJ2-3,TRBV11-2,NA,16,NA,TGTGCCAGCAGCTTGATCGCCGGGCTCGGAGGCAATACGCAGTATTTT,CASSLIAGLGGNTQYF
TRBJ2-7,TRBV19,TRBD2,17,NA,TGTGCCAGTAGTATTAAGAGCACTAGCGGTAGCTCCTACGAGCAGTACTTC,CASSIKSTSGSSYEQYF
TRBJ2-7,TRBV5-1,TRBD1,14,NA,TGCGCCAGCAGCTGGGGACAGTCTACGGACGAGCAGTACTTC,CASSWGQSTDEQYF
TRBJ1-1,TRBV7-2,TRBD1,15,NA,TGTGCCAGCAGCTTAGCCGGGACAGGGACGACTGAAGCTTTCTTT,CASSLAGTGTTEAFF
TRBJ2-3,TRBV11-3,TRBD1,15,few,TGTGCCAGCAGCGAAGGACAGGCAGGGACAGATACGCAGTATTTT,CASSEGQAGTDTQYF
TRBJ1-5,TRBV2,NA,12,NA,TGTGCCAGCAGTCAGGGTAATCAGCCCCAGCATTTT,CASSQGNQPQHF